This is a list of T cell receptor beta chains from one sample in a study of blood T cell repertoires in COVID-19. Only in-frame clones appear in the TCRdb table, and some are missing; sequencing was by immunoSEQ multiplex PCR. This table holds 300,000 to 400,000 clones, more than 90% found once. The material sequenced was PBMCs or T cells enriched from blood (not recorded which). The receptors originated from a young woman who had been exposed to COVID-19. Both conserved end residues are part of each CDR3. The order of the fields is D gene, V gene, J gene, clone size, CDR3 DNA, CDR3 protein. D genes are given only for firm matches. Rows may omit the clone size; those that give it use once, few, many or a size class.

d_call: TRBD2; v_call: TRBV27; j_call: TRBJ2-5; clone_size: -; cdr3_nt: TGTGCCAGCGGACATCCGGCCGTGGGGGGGCAAGAGACCCAGTACTTC; cdr3_aa: CASGHPAVGGQETQYF
d_call: TRBD2; v_call: TRBV16; j_call: TRBJ2-7; clone_size: -; cdr3_nt: TGTGCCAGCAGCCCCGCCCTTTTAGCGGGGGGGCGGGAGCAGTACTTC; cdr3_aa: CASSPALLAGGREQYF
d_call: TRBD1; v_call: TRBV5-4; j_call: TRBJ1-2; clone_size: -; cdr3_nt: TGTGCCAGCAGCTTGGACAGGGGGCGCATGGAAGGCTACACCTTC; cdr3_aa: CASSLDRGRMEGYTF
d_call: -; v_call: TRBV19; j_call: TRBJ2-1; clone_size: -; cdr3_nt: TGTGCCAGTAGGGTGGACAATCGGAATGAGCAGTTCTTC; cdr3_aa: CASRVDNRNEQFF
d_call: TRBD1; v_call: TRBV12-5; j_call: TRBJ2-3; clone_size: -; cdr3_nt: TGTGCTAGTGAATTACAGGGGACAGATACGCAGTATTTT; cdr3_aa: CASELQGTDTQYF
d_call: TRBD1; v_call: TRBV14; j_call: TRBJ1-1; clone_size: -; cdr3_nt: TGTGCCAGCAGCTCACGACAGGGAAGCATGAACACTGAAGCTTTCTTT; cdr3_aa: CASSSRQGSMNTEAFF
d_call: -; v_call: TRBV19; j_call: TRBJ2-5; clone_size: -; cdr3_nt: TGTGCCAGTAGCAATTACAGAGACCAAGAGACCCAGTACTTC; cdr3_aa: CASSNYRDQETQYF
d_call: TRBD2; v_call: TRBV7-9; j_call: TRBJ2-1; clone_size: -; cdr3_nt: TGTGCCAGCAGCTTAGGGAGCGGGGGGTCGTCGTTTGAGCAGTTCTTC; cdr3_aa: CASSLGSGGSSFEQFF
d_call: TRBD2; v_call: TRBV3-1/TRBV3-2; j_call: TRBJ2-5; clone_size: -; cdr3_nt: TGTGCCAGCAGAACCGGGACTAGCCAATACGGGACCCAGTACTTC; cdr3_aa: CASRTGTSQYGTQYF
d_call: -; v_call: TRBV7-2; j_call: TRBJ1-1; clone_size: -; cdr3_nt: TGTGCCAGCAGCTTTGATGGGCCGAGTGGGGGAGGTGAAGCTTTCTTT; cdr3_aa: CASSFDGPSGGGEAFF
d_call: -; v_call: TRBV30; j_call: TRBJ2-7; clone_size: -; cdr3_nt: TGTGCCTGGAGTGTTCAGGGTTCCTACGAGCAGTACTTC; cdr3_aa: CAWSVQGSYEQYF
d_call: -; v_call: TRBV6-5; j_call: TRBJ2-2; clone_size: few; cdr3_nt: TGTGCCAGCAGGGGGACAACTCCTATAACCGGGGAGCTGTTTTTT; cdr3_aa: CASRGTTPITGELFF
d_call: TRBD2; v_call: TRBV27; j_call: TRBJ2-3; clone_size: -; cdr3_nt: TGTGCCAGCAGTTTCACTAGCGTCGATACGCAGTATTTT; cdr3_aa: CASSFTSVDTQYF
d_call: -; v_call: TRBV7-2; j_call: TRBJ2-5; clone_size: -; cdr3_nt: TGTGCCAGCAGCACAGAACATAGCGGGACCCAGTACTTC; cdr3_aa: CASSTEHSGTQYF
d_call: TRBD2; v_call: TRBV7-2; j_call: TRBJ2-7; clone_size: once; cdr3_nt: TGTGCCAGCAGCGGGGCGGGGGGGCGATACGAGCAGTACTTC; cdr3_aa: CASSGAGGRYEQYF
d_call: -; v_call: TRBV27; j_call: TRBJ1-2; clone_size: -; cdr3_nt: TGTGCCAGCAGTTTCCGAGGGTCTGATGGCTACACCTTC; cdr3_aa: CASSFRGSDGYTF
d_call: TRBD1; v_call: TRBV7-8; j_call: TRBJ2-5; clone_size: -; cdr3_nt: TGTGCCAGCAGCTTAGGGACAGGGCTCCAAGAGACCCAGTACTTC; cdr3_aa: CASSLGTGLQETQYF
d_call: TRBD1; v_call: TRBV12-5; j_call: TRBJ1-1; clone_size: -; cdr3_nt: TGTGCTAGTGGTTACAGGGGGCAGGGTACTGAAGCTTTCTTT; cdr3_aa: CASGYRGQGTEAFF
d_call: TRBD1; v_call: TRBV2; j_call: TRBJ2-7; clone_size: -; cdr3_nt: TGTGCCAGCAGCCTCGAACAGGGGGGATTAGGGTACGAGCAGTACTTC; cdr3_aa: CASSLEQGGLGYEQYF
d_call: -; v_call: TRBV7-3; j_call: TRBJ1-2; clone_size: -; cdr3_nt: TGTGCCAGCAGCCCAGGCGGAGGGTTGACGGATGGCTACACCTTC; cdr3_aa: CASSPGGGLTDGYTF
d_call: -; v_call: TRBV4-3; j_call: TRBJ2-3; clone_size: -; cdr3_nt: TGCGCCAGCAGCCAAGATGCCCGGGATACGCAGTATTTT; cdr3_aa: CASSQDARDTQYF
d_call: -; v_call: TRBV10-3; j_call: TRBJ1-1; clone_size: -; cdr3_nt: TGTGCCATCAGGACGGTGGGAGGTACTGAAGCTTTCTTT; cdr3_aa: CAIRTVGGTEAFF
d_call: TRBD1; v_call: TRBV7-9; j_call: TRBJ1-2; clone_size: -; cdr3_nt: TGTGCCAGCAGCTCATCCGACAGGGGGGGGTATGGCTACACCTTC; cdr3_aa: CASSSSDRGGYGYTF
d_call: -; v_call: TRBV7-2; j_call: TRBJ1-1; clone_size: -; cdr3_nt: TGTGCCAGCAAGGGTAGGGGGTACACTGAAGCTTTCTTT; cdr3_aa: CASKGRGYTEAFF
d_call: TRBD2; v_call: TRBV10-3; j_call: TRBJ2-3; clone_size: -; cdr3_nt: TGTGCCATCAGTGAAGGGACTAGGACAGATACGCAGTATTTT; cdr3_aa: CAISEGTRTDTQYF
d_call: TRBD1; v_call: TRBV7-9; j_call: TRBJ1-5; clone_size: once; cdr3_nt: TGTGCCAGCAGCCCGTTGACAGGGGTTCCCAATCAGCCCCAGCATTTT; cdr3_aa: CASSPLTGVPNQPQHF
d_call: -; v_call: TRBV5-8; j_call: TRBJ1-3; clone_size: -; cdr3_nt: TGTGCCAGCAGCTCCTACTTATTTTCGAGCTCTGGAAACACCATATATTTT; cdr3_aa: CASSSYLFSSSGNTIYF
d_call: -; v_call: TRBV7-9; j_call: TRBJ1-3; clone_size: few; cdr3_nt: TGTGCCAGCAGCCGCGACGGGGGTTACACCATATATTTT; cdr3_aa: CASSRDGGYTIYF
d_call: TRBD1; v_call: TRBV6-5; j_call: TRBJ1-5; clone_size: -; cdr3_nt: TGTGCCAGTTCCGGGACAGGTAGCAATCAGCCCCAGCATTTT; cdr3_aa: CASSGTGSNQPQHF
d_call: TRBD1; v_call: TRBV3-1/TRBV3-2; j_call: TRBJ2-7; clone_size: -; cdr3_nt: TGTGCCAGCAGCCAACGGGGACAGGGGGCCTCGCACTACGAGCAGTACTTC; cdr3_aa: CASSQRGQGASHYEQYF
d_call: TRBD2; v_call: TRBV3-1/TRBV3-2; j_call: TRBJ2-7; clone_size: -; cdr3_nt: TGTGCCAGCAGCCAAGGGGGACTAGCGGGGGGCGAGCAGTACTTC; cdr3_aa: CASSQGGLAGGEQYF
d_call: TRBD2; v_call: TRBV3-1/TRBV3-2; j_call: TRBJ2-5; clone_size: -; cdr3_nt: TGTGCCAGCAGCCCGGGACTAGCGGGGCGCGAGACCCAGTACTTC; cdr3_aa: CASSPGLAGRETQYF